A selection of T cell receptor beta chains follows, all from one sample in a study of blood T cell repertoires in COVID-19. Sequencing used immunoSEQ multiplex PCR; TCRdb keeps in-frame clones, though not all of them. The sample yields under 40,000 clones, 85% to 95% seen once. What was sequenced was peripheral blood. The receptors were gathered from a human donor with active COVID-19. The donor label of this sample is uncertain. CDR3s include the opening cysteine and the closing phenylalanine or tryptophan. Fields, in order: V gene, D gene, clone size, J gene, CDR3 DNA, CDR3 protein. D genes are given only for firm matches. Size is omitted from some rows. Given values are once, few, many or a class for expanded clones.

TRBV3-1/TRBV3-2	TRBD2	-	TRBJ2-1	TGTGCCAGCAGCCAAGTGGCGGAAGCGGGGGGGTTTAATGAGCAGTTCTTC	CASSQVAEAGGFNEQFF
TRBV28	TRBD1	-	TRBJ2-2	TGTGCCAGCAGGCCCTGGGGCAGGGGGCTTTCCGGGGAGCTGTTTTTT	CASRPWGRGLSGELFF
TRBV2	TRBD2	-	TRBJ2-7	TGTGCCAGCAGTGGGGATAGCGGGAGGCTAAATGTCTACGAGCAGTACTTC	CASSGDSGRLNVYEQYF
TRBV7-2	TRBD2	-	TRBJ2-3	TGTGCCAGCAGCTTACAGGGCGGGGGAGATCGCACAGATACGCAGTATTTT	CASSLQGGGDRTDTQYF
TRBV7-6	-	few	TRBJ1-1	TGTGCCAGCAGCTCCGAAACAGGGTCGGTTGGGATCTTT	CASSSETGSVGIF
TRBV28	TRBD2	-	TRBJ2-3	TGTGCCAGCAGTCCTGCGGGGGGGTCCCTCATCACCACAGATACGCAGTATTTT	CASSPAGGSLITTDTQYF
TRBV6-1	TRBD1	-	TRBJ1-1	TGTGCCAGCAGTGAGCCGGGACAGGGGTTCTCTGAAGCTTTCTTT	CASSEPGQGFSEAFF
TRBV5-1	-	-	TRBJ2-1	TGCGCCAGCAGCTTGGTATTGGGAGGTGAGCAGTTCTTC	CASSLVLGGEQFF
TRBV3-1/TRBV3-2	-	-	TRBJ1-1	TGTGCCAGCAGCCCCTCTCTCACTGAAGCTTTCTTT	CASSPSLTEAFF
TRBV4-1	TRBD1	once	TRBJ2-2	TGCGCCAGCCAGCTCGGACAGGGGGCGTCCGGGGAGCTGTTTTTT	CASQLGQGASGELFF
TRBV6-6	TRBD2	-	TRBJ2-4	TGTGCCAGCAGTTACTCGCAAGGCAGCGGGGACATTCAGTACTTC	CASSYSQGSGDIQYF
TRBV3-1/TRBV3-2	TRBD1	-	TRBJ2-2	TGTGCCAGCAGCCAAGAAGGGTGGGGGACAGAAAACACCGGGGAGCTGTTTTTT	CASSQEGWGTENTGELFF
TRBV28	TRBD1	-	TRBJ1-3	TGTGCCAGCAGTTCCCCGGGACAGGGGGCGTTGGACACCATATATTTT	CASSSPGQGALDTIYF
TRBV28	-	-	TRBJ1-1	TGTGCCAGCAGAAAGATGGGGGGGACTGAAGCTTTCTTT	CASRKMGGTEAFF
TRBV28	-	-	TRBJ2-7	TGTGCCACCTCGCGCACAGGGTTTTCCTACGAGCAGTACTTC	CATSRTGFSYEQYF
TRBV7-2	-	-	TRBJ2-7	TGTGCCAGCAGCTTCCTCAGGGAATACGAGCAGTACTTC	CASSFLREYEQYF
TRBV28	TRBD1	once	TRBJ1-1	TGTGCCAGCAGTTTTGAGATTTTGGCAAGGGGGCCTGGGGCTTTCTTT	CASSFEILARGPGAFF
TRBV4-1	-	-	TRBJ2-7	TGCGCCAGCAGCCAAGATCTCCGGCAGGGCTACGAGCAGTACTTC	CASSQDLRQGYEQYF
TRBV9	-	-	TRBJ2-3	TGTGCCAGCAGCGCGTGGGGAGGTAGCGCAGATACGCAGTATTTT	CASSAWGGSADTQYF
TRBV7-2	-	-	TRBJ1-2	TGTGCCAGCAGCTTAGGGGCAGGGAATCGGTATGGCTACACCTTC	CASSLGAGNRYGYTF
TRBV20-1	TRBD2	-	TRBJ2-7	TGCAGTGCTAGTCGGGGGGGAACCTACGAGCAGTACTTC	CSASRGGTYEQYF
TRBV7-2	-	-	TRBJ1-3	TGTGCCAGCAGCTTAGGCGTGACAGCAACCCTCTCTGGAAACACCATATATTTT	CASSLGVTATLSGNTIYF
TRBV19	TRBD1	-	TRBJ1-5	TGTGCCAGTCGACCCGGACAGGGTAGCAATCAGCCCCAGCATTTT	CASRPGQGSNQPQHF
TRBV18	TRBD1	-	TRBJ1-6	TGTGCCAGCTCACCGGGACAGGCGAATTCACCCCTCCACTTT	CASSPGQANSPLHF